Below are 26 T cell receptor beta chains sequenced from a single sample in a study of monozygotic twins with inflammatory bowel disease. TCRdb reprocessed the 5' RACE reads; each CDR3 protein has one entry and no DNA is given. This sample contains more than 120,000 distinct CDR3 sequences. The specimen was blood. These receptor sequences come from a human donor with ulcerative colitis or Crohn's disease, or a healthy co-twin of an affected twin (not recorded which).

CDR3 loop: CASSLATPSPNRDTQYF. The chain joins TRBV7-8 to TRBJ2-3; TCRdb designates TRBD2, a call that cannot be tested without DNA. This CDR3 spans 17 amino acids. Germline CDR1 reads SGHVS; CDR2 reads FQNEAQ.

This chain uses TRBV13 with TRBJ2-7; without DNA, the TCRdb call of TRBD1 cannot be checked. Germline-derived CDR1 and CDR2 are PRHDT and FYEKMQ (reference sequence). This CDR3 is built from 15 residues. Here the CDR3 reads CASSSEGQGLYEQYF.

This rearrangement joins TRBV5-1 to TRBJ2-7; TCRdb returns TRBD2, unconfirmable since there is no DNA. This CDR3 spans 14 amino acids. Germline CDR1 is SGHRS and CDR2 is YFSETQ. CDR3 in amino acids: CASSGSGGAVEQYF.

The chain combines TRBV5-5 with TRBJ2-3; the TRBD1 assignment by TCRdb is unverifiable without DNA. Germline V gene lookup returns CDR1 SGHKS and CDR2 YYEKEE (reference sequence). This CDR3 contains 15 residues. The CDR3 is CASSSGTFRTDTQYF.

V and J are TRBV7-2 and TRBJ1-4; TCRdb designates TRBD1, a call that cannot be tested without DNA. The CDR3 consists of 17 residues. The germline gives CDR1 SGHTA, CDR2 FQGNSA. The CDR3 loop is CASSLGGAGAQNEKLFF.

CDR3 loop: CASSDLQGARVIQYF. The chain uses TRBV9 and TRBJ2-4; the TCRdb call, TRBD1, lacks DNA for checking. The CDR3 is made up of 15 amino acids. The germline V gene has CDR1 SGDLS and CDR2 YYNGEE.

The chain carries TRBV5-1 and TRBJ2-7. The CDR3 covers 15 residues. Germline lookup yields CDR1 SGHRS and CDR2 YFSETQ. This chain's CDR3 is CASSSAGSSSYEQYF. The full variable domain, completed using reference TRBV5-1 and TRBJ2-7, is KAGVTQTPRYLIKTRGQQVTLSCSPISGHRSVSWYQQTPGQGLQFLFEYFSETQRNKGNFPGRFSGRQFSNSRSEMNVSTLELGDSALYLCASSSAGSSSYEQYFGPGTRLTVT.

This chain uses TRBV5-1 with TRBJ2-7. The CDR3 length is 13 residues. Germline assignment: CDR1 SGHRS and CDR2 YFSETQ. CDR3 amino acids: CASQQESSYEQYF.

The chain combines TRBV13 with TRBJ1-2; absent DNA, TCRdb's TRBD1 call cannot be checked. CDR3 length equals 16 residues. Germline CDR1 reads PRHDT; CDR2 reads FYEKMQ (reference sequence). The CDR3 protein is CASSLRAPGQGDGYTF. Looking up the rest from reference TRBV13 and TRBJ1-2 gives the full variable domain: AAGVIQSPRHLIKEKRETATLKCYPIPRHDTVYWYQQGPGQDPQFLISFYEKMQSDKGSIPDRFSAQQFSDYHSELNMSSLELGDSALYFCASSLRAPGQGDGYTFGSGTRLTVV.

V usage is TRBV21-1 and J usage is TRBJ2-1; TCRdb gives TRBD1 as the D gene, but with no DNA this cannot be confirmed. TRBV21-1 is noted as a pseudogene. This CDR3 region has 16 residues. The CDR3 spells CASSKFPGDFVYEQFF.

This chain links TRBV27 with TRBJ1-1. This CDR3 has 14 residues. CDR1 and CDR2 (germline): MNHEY, SMNVEV (reference sequence). The CDR3 protein is CASTTLIGESGAFF.

V gene TRBV14 combines with J gene TRBJ2-3; there is no DNA to check the TCRdb D call of TRBD2. The V gene's germline CDR1 is SGHDN and CDR2 FVKESK. CDR3 length: 18 amino acids. The CDR3 protein is CASSQETLRTRVSDTQYF.

The V gene is TRBV4-1, the J gene TRBJ2-7. Germline V CDR1 and CDR2: MGHRA, YSYEKL. There are 14 residues in the CDR3. CDR3 loop: CASSARQDLREQYF.

The V gene is TRBV5-1, the J gene TRBJ2-1. Germline lookup yields CDR1 SGHRS and CDR2 YFSETQ. The CDR3 totals 14 residues. CDR3 protein: CASSLPFSGQEQFF.

V and J are TRBV6-4 and TRBJ2-1; there is no DNA to check the TCRdb D call of TRBD2. The CDR3 totals 14 residues. CDR1 is MRHNA and CDR2 is SNTAGT in the germline V gene. The CDR3 spells CASSGGLDYNEQFF.

The chain joins TRBV5-1 to TRBJ2-7. CDR3 size: 15 residues. Germline CDR1 and CDR2: SGHRS and YFSETQ. Here the CDR3 reads CASSLVSERPYAQYF.

The J gene is TRBJ2-2, the V gene TRBV19; the D call of TRBD1 rests on TCRdb alone, since no DNA is present to check it. This CDR3 contains 16 residues. Germline assignment: CDR1 LNHDA and CDR2 SQIVND (reference sequence). The chain's CDR3 is CASSIWGPANTGELFF.

The chain joins TRBV11-2 to TRBJ2-1; no DNA is available, so the TRBD1 call from TCRdb remains unchecked. The CDR3 is 16 amino acids. Germline assignment: CDR1 SGHAT and CDR2 FQNNGV. CDR3 amino acids: CASSGTGTTTYNEQFF. Full variable domain (missing parts from reference TRBV11-2 and TRBJ2-1): EAGVAQSPRYKIIEKRQSVAFWCNPISGHATLYWYQQILGQGPKLLIQFQNNGVVDDSQLPKDRFSAERLKGVDSTLKIQPAKLEDSAVYLCASSGTGTTTYNEQFFGPGTRLTVL.

V and J are TRBV7-8 and TRBJ1-2; the TCRdb D gene call, TRBD1, has no DNA to confirm it. The CDR3 contains 19 residues. Germline loops: CDR1 SGHVS, CDR2 FQNEAQ. CDR3: CASSFRQGGKSSRDYGYTF.

The CDR3 loop reads CASSLAIATSETQYF. This rearrangement joins TRBV5-1 to TRBJ2-5; the TCRdb D gene call, TRBD2, has no DNA to confirm it. This CDR3 region has 15 residues. Germline-derived CDR1 and CDR2 are SGHRS and YFSETQ.

The rearrangement joins TRBV7-8 to TRBJ2-1; TCRdb designates TRBD1, a call that cannot be tested without DNA. Germline values: CDR1 SGHVS, CDR2 FQNEAQ. This CDR3 region has 12 residues. CDR3 amino acids: CASPGGVDEQFF. The full variable domain, in which reference TRBV7-8 and TRBJ2-1 provide the parts outside the CDR3, is GAGVSQSPRYKVAKRGQDVALRCDPISGHVSLFWYQQALGQGPEFLTYFQNEAQLDKSGLPSDRFFAERPEGSVSTLKIQRTQQEDSAVYLCASPGGVDEQFFGPGTRLTVL.

The chain couples TRBV5-1 to TRBJ2-6. The germline V gene has CDR1 SGHRS and CDR2 YFSETQ. The CDR3 runs to 16 residues. The CDR3 loop is CASSLVGSSGANVLTF.

The V and J genes are TRBV5-1 and TRBJ2-2; TCRdb designates TRBD1, a call that cannot be tested without DNA. Germline values: CDR1 SGHRS, CDR2 YFSETQ. CDR3 length equals 15 residues. CDR3: CASSLAVQNTGELFF.

This chain connects TRBV6-2 or TRBV6-3 to TRBJ2-3. CDR3 size: 14 residues. Germline V gene data show CDR1 as MNHEY and CDR2 as SVGEGT. CDR3: CASRVGWSEDTQYF.

V and J are TRBV4-3 and TRBJ1-3; absent DNA, TCRdb's TRBD1 call cannot be checked. This CDR3 has 18 residues. Per germline, CDR1 LGHNA and CDR2 YSLEER. The chain's CDR3 is CASSQDMANRAFGNTIYF.

The chain combines TRBV6-5 with TRBJ1-6; the D call of TRBD1 rests on TCRdb alone, since no DNA is present to check it. The CDR3 is 15 amino acids. From germline, CDR1 is MNHEY and CDR2 SVGAGI. CDR3 residues: CASSYWAGGDSPLHF.